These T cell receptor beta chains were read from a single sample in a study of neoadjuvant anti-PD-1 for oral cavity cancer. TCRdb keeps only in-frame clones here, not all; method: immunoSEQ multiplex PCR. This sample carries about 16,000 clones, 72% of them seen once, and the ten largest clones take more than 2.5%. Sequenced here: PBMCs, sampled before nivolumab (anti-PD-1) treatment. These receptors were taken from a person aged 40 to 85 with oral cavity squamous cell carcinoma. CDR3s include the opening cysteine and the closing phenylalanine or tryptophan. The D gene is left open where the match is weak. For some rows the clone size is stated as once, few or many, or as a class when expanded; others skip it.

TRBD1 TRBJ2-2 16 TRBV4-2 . TGTGCCAGCACCACCGTAGGACAGGCGAACACCGGGGAGCTGTTTTTT CASTTVGQANTGELFF
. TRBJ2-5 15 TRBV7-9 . TGTGCCAGCAGCCGTCGGACAGACTACCAAGAGACCCAGTACTTC CASSRRTDYQETQYF
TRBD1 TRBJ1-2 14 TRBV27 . TGTGCCAGCAGTTTATCGACAGGGGCCAGTGGCTACACCTTC CASSLSTGASGYTF
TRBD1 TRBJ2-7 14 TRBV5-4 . TGTGCCAGCAGCTTGCAGGGGGCGGACTACGAGCAGTACTTC CASSLQGADYEQYF
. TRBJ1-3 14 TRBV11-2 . TGTGCCAGCAGCTCCTTGGGGACTGGAAACACCATATATTTT CASSSLGTGNTIYF
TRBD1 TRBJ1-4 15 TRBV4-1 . TGCGCCAGCAGCCAAGGGAGGACAGGGAATGAAAAACTGTTTTTT CASSQGRTGNEKLFF
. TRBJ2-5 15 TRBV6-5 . TGTGCCAGCAGTTACTTCAGGGGGGGCCGAGAGACCCAGTACTTC CASSYFRGGRETQYF
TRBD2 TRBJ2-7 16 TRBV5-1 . TGCGCCAGCAGCCTCGGCGAGACTAGCGGGAGCTACGAGCAGTACTTC CASSLGETSGSYEQYF
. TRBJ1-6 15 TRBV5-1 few TGCGCCAGCAGCTCCCGACAGGACCGGGGATCACCCCTCCACTTT CASSSRQDRGSPLHF
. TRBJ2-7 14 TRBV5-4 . TGTGCCAGCAGCTTGGCGGGGGGCGGACACGAGCAGTACTTC CASSLAGGGHEQYF
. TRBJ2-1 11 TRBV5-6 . TGTGCCAGCAGCTTTAGCAATGAGCAGTTCTTC CASSFSNEQFF
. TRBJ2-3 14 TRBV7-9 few TGTGCCAGCAGCTTAGAGTTACCCACAGATACGCAGTATTTT CASSLELPTDTQYF
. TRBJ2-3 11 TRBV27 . TGTGCCAGCGGAGTGGCAGATACGCAGTATTTT CASGVADTQYF
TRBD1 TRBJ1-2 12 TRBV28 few TGTGCCAGCAGTTTAAGGACAGGAAAATACACCTTC CASSLRTGKYTF
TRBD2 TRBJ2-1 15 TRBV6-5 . TGTGCCAGCAGTTATGCGTCTAGCGGAGACAATGAGCAGTTCTTC CASSYASSGDNEQFF
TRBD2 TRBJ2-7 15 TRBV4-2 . TGTGCCAGCAGCCAAGTGGGGGGGGGATTCTACGAGCAGTACTTC CASSQVGGGFYEQYF
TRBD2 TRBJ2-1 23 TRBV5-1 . TGCGCCAGCAGCCTGGCCTTGGGCTCCTTGGGACTAGCGGGGGGGTCCCAATACAATGAGCAGTTCTTC CASSLALGSLGLAGGSQYNEQFF
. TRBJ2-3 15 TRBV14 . TGTGCCAGCAGCCAAGCGGGGGGCCAGGGAGATACGCAGTATTTT CASSQAGGQGDTQYF
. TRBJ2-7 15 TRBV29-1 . TGCAAACTCAATCCAACTCAGTACTACTCCTACGAGCAGTACTTC CKLNPTQYYSYEQYF
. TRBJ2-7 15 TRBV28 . TGTGCCAGCAGTTTAGGCGGGGCTCTAACCTACGAGCAGTACTTC CASSLGGALTYEQYF
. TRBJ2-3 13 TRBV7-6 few TGTGCCAGCAGCTTAGCAGGGGCAGATACGCAGTATTTT CASSLAGADTQYF